This T cell receptor beta chain was found in a study of human T cells and chemical hapten exposure. TCRdb redid the calling of the RACE reads with MiXCR, one entry per CDR3 protein. The table lists approximately 370,000 distinct CDR3 sequences, around 5% of them singletons. V lost 2 bases and J lost 1, with 14 bases in between. Germline V gene lookup returns CDR1 SGHAT and CDR2 FQNNGV. The CDR3 has 16 residues. The time point was: pre-sensitization, week 0. Treatment here: therapeutic diphenylcyclopropenone sensitization with weekly scalp DPC. The sequence derives from a woman between 18 and 30 years old with alopecia areata. Some clones in this sample may be carry-over from other donors' samples. This chain uses TRBV11-2 with TRBJ1-1; D remains unclear. The specimen comprised whole blood, sampled in connection with sensitization to the hapten diphenylcyclopropenone (DPC). The CDR3 loop reads CASSLLLRTANTEAFF. The CDR3 DNA reads TGTGCCAGCAGCTTACTCTTAAGAACAGCGAACACTGAAGCTTTCTTT.